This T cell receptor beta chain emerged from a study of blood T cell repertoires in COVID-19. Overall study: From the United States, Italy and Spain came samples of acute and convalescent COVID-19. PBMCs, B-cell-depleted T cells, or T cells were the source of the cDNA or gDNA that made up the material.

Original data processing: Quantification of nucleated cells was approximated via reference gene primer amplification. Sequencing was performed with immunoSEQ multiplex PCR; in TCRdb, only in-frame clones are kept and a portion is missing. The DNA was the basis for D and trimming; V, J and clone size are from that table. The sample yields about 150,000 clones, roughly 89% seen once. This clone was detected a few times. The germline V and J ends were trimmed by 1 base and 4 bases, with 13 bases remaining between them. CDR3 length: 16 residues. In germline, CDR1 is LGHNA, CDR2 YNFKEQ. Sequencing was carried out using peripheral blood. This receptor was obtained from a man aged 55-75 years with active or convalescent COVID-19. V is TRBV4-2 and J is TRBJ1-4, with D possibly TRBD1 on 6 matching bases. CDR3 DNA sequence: TGTGCCAGCAGCCAAGTTTCGTCCAGGGGTAATGAAAAACTGTTTTTT. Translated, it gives CASSQVSSRGNEKLFF.